Sequencing of this T cell receptor beta chain was carried out in a study of cytomegalovirus exposure and HLA in healthy donors. Points from the study as a whole: Cytomegalovirus association was listed for roughly 160 TCR beta chains.

Donors were ostensibly healthy at sampling, although undocumented immune exposures were probable. About this clone: Its matching antigen is unknown.

With 2 bases removed from V and 1 base from J, the gap between germline ends came to 12 bases. In germline, CDR1 is SGHDT, CDR2 YYEEEE. The CDR3 is 15 residues long. Vbeta (60) and Jbeta (13) primers were used in the PCR. Using immunoSEQ multiplex PCR, the repertoire was profiled, and TCRdb retains in-frame clones only, with some absent. The table has 100,000 to 150,000 clones, approximately 10% seen once. The J gene is TRBJ1-2, the V gene TRBV5-6, with D perhaps matching TRBD1 (6 bases). This TCR was recovered from a woman in her late teens or twenties in good health and CMV-seropositive. Sequenced input: PBMCs. CDR3 nucleotides: TGTGCCAGCAGCTTCATAGAGGGGGTTAACTATGGCTACACCTTC. Its protein is CASSFIEGVNYGYTF.